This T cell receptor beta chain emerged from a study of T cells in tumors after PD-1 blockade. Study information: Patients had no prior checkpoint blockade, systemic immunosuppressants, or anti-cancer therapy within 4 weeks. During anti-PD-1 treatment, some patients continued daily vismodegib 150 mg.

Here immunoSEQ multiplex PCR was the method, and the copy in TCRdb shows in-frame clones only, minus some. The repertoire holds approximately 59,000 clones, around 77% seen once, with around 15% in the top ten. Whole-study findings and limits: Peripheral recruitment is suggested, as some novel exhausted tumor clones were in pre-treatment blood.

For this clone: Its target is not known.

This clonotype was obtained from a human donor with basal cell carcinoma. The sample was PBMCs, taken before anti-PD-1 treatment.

The CDR3 region has the DNA TGTGCCAGCACCAGGGACAGCCGGACCTACGAGCAGTACTTC. Translating it yields CASTRDSRTYEQYF. The rearrangement uses TRBV6-5 and TRBJ2-7; 7 nucleotides match TRBD1. This CDR3 comprises 14 residues. Germline V gene sequence: CDR1 MNHEY, CDR2 SVGAGI. The V gene end was trimmed by 7 bases and the J gene end by 2 bases; junction bases not matched to a gene: 8.